Presented here are 14 T cell receptor beta chains from one specimen sequenced in a study of blood T cell repertoires in COVID-19. The assay was immunoSEQ multiplex PCR, and TCRdb's table has in-frame clones only and misses some. The sample has 150,000 to 160,000 clones; over 70% are singletons. The sequenced sample was peripheral blood. The receptors here all came from a man aged 60 to 75 with acute or convalescent COVID-19.

Details on this clone: One end of the junction varies from germline; a read error may be responsible. The chain couples TRBV7-2 to TRBJ1-2, with TRBD1 identical over 7 bases. The CDR3 is made up of 13 amino acids. Germline assignment: CDR1 SGHTA and CDR2 FQGNSA. CDR3 loop: CASTLQGNYGYTF. CDR3 DNA: TGTGCCAGCACCTTACAGGGGAACTATGGCTACACCTTC. Supplemented by reference TRBV7-2 and TRBJ1-2, the full variable domain reads GAGVSQSPSNKVTEKGKDVELRCDPISGHTALYWYRQSLGQGLEFLIYFQGNSAPDKSGLPSDRFSAERTGGSVSTLTIQRTQQEDSAVYLCASTLQGNYGYTFGSGTRLTVV.

This sequence joins TRBV11-2 and TRBJ2-7; 7 bases match TRBD1. V shed 5 bases, J shed 2 bases, and the junction held 9 bases outside the gene matches. Germline CDR1 and CDR2: SGHAT and FQNNGV. This CDR3 is built from 15 residues. In DNA form, the CDR3 reads TGTGCCAGCAGCCCCCTACGGGACAGAGCCTACGAGCAGTACTTC. Its translation is CASSPLRDRAYEQYF.

V gene TRBV2 combines with J gene TRBJ2-3; TRBD1 is a possible D gene (5 bases). The CDR3 is 15 residues long. V was trimmed by 7 bases and J by 0 bases, leaving 14 bases between them. CDR1 and CDR2 (germline): SNHLY, FYNNEI. In DNA, the CDR3 is TGTGCCAGCAAAGGACAACCGATGAGCACAGATACGCAGTATTTT. Translation: CASKGQPMSTDTQYF.

The chain employs TRBV28 and TRBJ2-1; TRBD1 matches 8 bases. With V trimmed by 2 bases and J by 1 base, 4 bases remained unmatched. The CDR3 has 16 residues. Germline CDR1 is MDHEN and CDR2 is SYDVKM. The CDR3 sequence: CASSLPQGASYNEQFF. As DNA, the CDR3 is TGTGCCAGCAGTTTACCCCAGGGGGCGTCCTACAATGAGCAGTTCTTC. Looking up the rest from reference TRBV28 and TRBJ2-1 gives the full variable domain: DVKVTQSSRYLVKRTGEKVFLECVQDMDHENMFWYRQDPGLGLRLIYFSYDVKMKEKGDIPEGYSVSREKKERFSLILESASTNQTSMYLCASSLPQGASYNEQFFGPGTRLTVL.

A remark on this clone: Other DNA sequences in the sample encode the same CDR3. The chain joins TRBV18 to TRBJ1-1, with 8 positions matching TRBD1. CDR1 is KGHSH, CDR2 LQKENI, per germline. There are 14 residues in the CDR3. After removal of 2 bases from V and 1 base from J, the junction contained 0 bases not matched to a gene. CDR3 coding DNA: TGTGCCAGCTCACCAGGACAGGGGAACACTGAAGCTTTCTTT. This sequence encodes CASSPGQGNTEAFF.

This clone was counted many times. The V call is TRBV30, the J call TRBJ1-3, with 8 bases lining up with TRBD1. CDR1 GTSNPN and CDR2 SVGIG come from the germline V gene (reference sequence). V was clipped by 5 bases and J by 9 bases; unmatched bases: 6. The CDR3 loop spans 12 amino acids. CDR3 in DNA: TGTGCCTGGGGACAGGGACAAGGCACCATATATTTT. Protein product: CAWGQGQGTIYF.

The chain recombines TRBV3-1 (or the pseudogene TRBV3-2) with TRBJ2-1; D perhaps matches TRBD2 (6 bases). The germline CDR1 and CDR2 sequences are LGHDT and YNNKEL (reference sequence). The V end was cut by 4 bases, the J end by 0 bases, with 10 bases between. The CDR3 contains 15 residues. CDR3 DNA sequence: TGTGCCAGCAGCCCGGGGACTTTCTCCTACAATGAGCAGTTCTTC. Translated, it gives CASSPGTFSYNEQFF.

J is TRBJ2-7 and V is TRBV19, with D perhaps TRBD2 (5 bases). The germline V and J ends were trimmed by 3 bases and 4 bases, with 13 bases remaining between them. The germline V gene has CDR1 LNHDA and CDR2 SQIVND (reference sequence). The CDR3 contains 14 residues. The CDR3 protein is CASSISVSGYEQYF. The CDR3 coding sequence is TGTGCCAGTAGTATTTCTGTTTCGGGGTACGAGCAGTACTTC.

This chain joins TRBV4-2 and TRBJ2-6; unclear D gene. V was shortened by 0 bases and J by 3 bases, with 6 bases between the two germline ends. Germline V lookup: CDR1 LGHNA, CDR2 YNFKEQ. The CDR3 covers 15 residues. CDR3 loop: CASSQDPGGANVLTF. CDR3 sequence (DNA): TGTGCCAGCAGCCAAGATCCAGGTGGGGCCAACGTCCTGACTTTC.

The chain has TRBV5-1 and TRBJ2-5; 8 bases map to TRBD2. The germline CDR1 and CDR2 sequences are SGHRS and YFSETQ. The CDR3 is made up of 15 amino acids. V shed 0 bases and J 5 bases; nucleotides not matched to a gene: 6. CDR3 amino acids: CASSLAGGSGETQYF. The CDR3 DNA is TGCGCCAGCAGCTTGGCGGGAGGGTCAGGGGAGACCCAGTACTTC.

This clone was seen just once. The chain combines TRBV2 with TRBJ2-6, with D possibly matching TRBD1 (6 bases). V shed 5 bases and J shed 0 bases, with 8 bases lying between them. This CDR3 has 15 amino acids. The V gene's germline CDR1 is SNHLY and CDR2 FYNNEI. This CDR3 is CASSTGLSGANVLTF. The CDR3 nucleotides read TGTGCCAGCAGTACAGGGCTCTCTGGGGCCAACGTCCTGACTTTC.

The chain is built from TRBV5-4 and TRBJ2-5; 14 bases agree with TRBD2. The germline gives CDR1 SGHNT, CDR2 YYREEE (reference sequence). The length of the CDR3 is 19 residues. The J segment lost 1 base and the V segment lost 4 bases, leaving 12 bases of the junction unmatched. DNA of the CDR3: TGTGCCAGCAGCCTTGACCGACTAGCGGGAGGGGCGAGCCAAGAGACCCAGTACTTC. It translates to CASSLDRLAGGASQETQYF.

This clone was counted only a few times. CDR3 nucleotides: TGTGCCAGCAGCTTAGGAGGGATAAGGACAGATACGCAGTATTTT. This encodes CASSLGGIRTDTQYF. The J gene is TRBJ2-3, the V gene TRBV7-2, with a weak D call TRBD2 (5 bases). This CDR3 has 15 residues. CDR1 and CDR2 from the germline V gene are SGHTA and FQGNSA. The V and J ends lost 1 base and 3 bases respectively, with 11 bases between them.

V is TRBV29-1 and J is TRBJ2-3, with no clear D. This CDR3 contains 15 residues. CDR1 is SQVTM and CDR2 is ANQGSEA in the germline V gene. The V end lost 7 bases, the J end lost 0 bases, and 17 bases lay between the germline ends. This chain's CDR3 is CSARQAQVSTDTQYF. CDR3 sequence (DNA): TGCAGCGCCCGTCAGGCGCAGGTTAGCACAGATACGCAGTATTTT.